These T cell receptor beta chains were read from a single sample in a study of T cell responses to AZD1222 COVID-19 vaccine. Here immunoSEQ multiplex PCR was the method, and the copy in TCRdb shows in-frame clones only, minus some. The table shows 110,000 to 150,000 clones, with just under 95% occurring only once. The sequences come from peripheral blood, collected after recovery from COVID-19. The receptors here all came from an adult who had recovered from COVID-19. CDR3s include the opening cysteine and the closing phenylalanine or tryptophan. Fields, in order: V gene, CDR3 protein.

v_gene: TRBV25-1
CDR3aa: CANNGAAYGYTF

v_gene: TRBV11-3
CDR3aa: CASSVGNTQYF

v_gene: TRBV29-1
CDR3aa: CSVEVILGTEAFF

v_gene: TRBV28
CDR3aa: CASSSEREGPDTQYF

v_gene: TRBV28
CDR3aa: CASMYNLNTEAFF

v_gene: TRBV4-1
CDR3aa: CASSPIGRREQFF

v_gene: TRBV7-9
CDR3aa: CASSYGYGQGYNEQFF

v_gene: TRBV7-9
CDR3aa: CASSLSTGNTEAFF

v_gene: TRBV2
CDR3aa: CASSEAKTGLAGAAETQYF

v_gene: TRBV29-1
CDR3aa: CSVDGVALPGYTF

v_gene: TRBV24-1
CDR3aa: CATSEDGTANQPQHF

v_gene: TRBV23-1
CDR3aa: CASWAGANYGYTF

v_gene: TRBV19
CDR3aa: CASSISLAVRSQPQHF

v_gene: TRBV6-2/TRBV6-3
CDR3aa: CASSYSGLNNEQFF

v_gene: TRBV19
CDR3aa: CASSTGTLETQYF

v_gene: TRBV6-5
CDR3aa: CAVGLGAIEQYF

v_gene: TRBV18
CDR3aa: CASSPGTGKNTDTQYF

v_gene: TRBV7-9
CDR3aa: CASSSGLPYEQYF

v_gene: TRBV28
CDR3aa: CASSFPRGLQETQYF

v_gene: TRBV5-6
CDR3aa: CASSLARLANSEQYF

v_gene: TRBV5-1
CDR3aa: CASSLRSGPLHF

v_gene: TRBV6-1
CDR3aa: CASSAQTSKGFTEAFF

v_gene: TRBV4-2
CDR3aa: CASSQDTLAAYNEQFF

v_gene: TRBV9
CDR3aa: CASRPLLAQLSYEQYF

v_gene: TRBV5-1
CDR3aa: CASSLRPLNTEAFF

v_gene: TRBV9
CDR3aa: CASSVGLARSYNEQFF

v_gene: TRBV5-1
CDR3aa: CASSLDRGDNQPQHF

v_gene: TRBV5-1
CDR3aa: CASSQDYAEQYF

v_gene: TRBV29-1
CDR3aa: CSVEGGGNEQFF

v_gene: TRBV9
CDR3aa: CASSVGVGQMNTEAFF

v_gene: TRBV14
CDR3aa: CASSQAGPYEQYF

v_gene: TRBV28
CDR3aa: CASSFATREEYF

v_gene: TRBV4-1
CDR3aa: CASSPAGRQETQYF

v_gene: TRBV28
CDR3aa: CASSSVSGRNEQFF

v_gene: TRBV29-1
CDR3aa: CSVATGYGYTF

v_gene: TRBV9
CDR3aa: CASSARGRRSTDTQYF

v_gene: TRBV7-9
CDR3aa: CASSFSLAGEGDTQYF

v_gene: TRBV28
CDR3aa: CASWEPGLGREGADTQYF

v_gene: TRBV9
CDR3aa: CASSVGGGLAGDEQYF

v_gene: TRBV2
CDR3aa: CASTQGRDGYTF

v_gene: TRBV28
CDR3aa: CASRGETKIF

v_gene: TRBV7-9
CDR3aa: CASSPSGQGLNEKLFF

v_gene: TRBV2
CDR3aa: CASSGGTGGTGELFF

v_gene: TRBV5-1
CDR3aa: CASSLEGGNYGYTF

v_gene: TRBV28
CDR3aa: CAIRGNYGYTF

v_gene: TRBV6-2/TRBV6-3
CDR3aa: CASSRRRRVTQYF

v_gene: TRBV24-1
CDR3aa: CATSDWEASTSDTQYF

v_gene: TRBV19
CDR3aa: CASSTTPKALHF

v_gene: TRBV10-1
CDR3aa: CASSESRGPYEQYF

v_gene: TRBV6-5
CDR3aa: CASSYVRGLNYGYTF

v_gene: TRBV18
CDR3aa: CASSIFRENSPLHF

v_gene: TRBV7-9
CDR3aa: CASSLGLRETKNIQYF

v_gene: TRBV7-9
CDR3aa: CASSLGTSITGELFF

v_gene: TRBV24-1
CDR3aa: CATSDPGLATYNEQFF

v_gene: TRBV19
CDR3aa: CASSFPGGFTVTSEDEQFF

v_gene: TRBV28
CDR3aa: CASSSGTGTYGYTF

v_gene: TRBV12-3/TRBV12-4
CDR3aa: CASSLSGAETQYF

v_gene: TRBV5-1
CDR3aa: CASRDSGTGELFF

v_gene: TRBV2
CDR3aa: CASSVGSSYGYTF

v_gene: TRBV28
CDR3aa: CASSSGRGSGTGELFF